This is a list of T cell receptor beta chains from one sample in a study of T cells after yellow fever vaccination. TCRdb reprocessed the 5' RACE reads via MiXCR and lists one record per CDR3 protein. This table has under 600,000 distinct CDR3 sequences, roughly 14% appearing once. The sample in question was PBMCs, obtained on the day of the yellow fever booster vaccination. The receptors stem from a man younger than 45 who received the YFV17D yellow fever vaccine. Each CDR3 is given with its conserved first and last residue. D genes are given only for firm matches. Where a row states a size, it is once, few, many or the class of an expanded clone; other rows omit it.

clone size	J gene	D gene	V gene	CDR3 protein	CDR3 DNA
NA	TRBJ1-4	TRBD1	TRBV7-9	CASRGDSLATNEKLFF	TGTGCCAGCAGGGGGGACAGCCTTGCAACTAATGAAAAACTGTTTTTT
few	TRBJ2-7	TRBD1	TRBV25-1	CASRSGRDRGFHEQYF	TGTGCCAGCAGATCTGGCCGGGACAGGGGTTTCCACGAGCAGTACTTC
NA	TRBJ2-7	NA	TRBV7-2	CASSPQESKQYF	TGTGCCAGCAGCCCACAAGAAAGCAAGCAGTACTTC
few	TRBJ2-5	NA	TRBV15	CATSRDPGPQETQYF	TGTGCCACCAGCAGGGACCCGGGTCCACAAGAGACCCAGTACTTC
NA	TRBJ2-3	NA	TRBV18	CASSPPMGQGDTQYF	TGTGCCAGCTCACCCCCAATGGGGCAGGGAGATACGCAGTATTTT
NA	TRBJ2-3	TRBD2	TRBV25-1	CASSESLAATTDTQYF	TGTGCCAGCAGTGAAAGCCTAGCGGCTACGACAGATACGCAGTATTTT
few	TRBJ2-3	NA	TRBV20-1	CSARWHWGNVQGTDTQYF	TGCAGTGCTAGATGGCATTGGGGTAATGTGCAAGGCACAGATACGCAGTATTTT
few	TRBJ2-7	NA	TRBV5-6	CASSFGGDGYEQYF	TGTGCCAGCAGCTTCGGAGGGGATGGGTACGAGCAGTACTTC
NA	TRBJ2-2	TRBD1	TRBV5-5	CASNWDRMVTGELFF	TGTGCCAGCAACTGGGACAGGATGGTCACCGGGGAGCTGTTTTTT
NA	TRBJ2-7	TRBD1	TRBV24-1	CATSGSGTGSYEQYF	TGTGCCACCAGTGGTTCCGGGACAGGGTCCTACGAGCAGTACTTC
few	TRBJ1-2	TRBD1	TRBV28	CASRRDRVYGYTF	TGTGCCAGCAGGAGGGACAGGGTTTATGGCTACACCTTC
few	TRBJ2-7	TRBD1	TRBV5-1	CASQGQTPYEQYF	TGCGCCAGCCAGGGACAGACCCCCTACGAGCAGTACTTC
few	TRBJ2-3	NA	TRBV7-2	CASSLDATTDTQYF	TGTGCCAGCAGCTTAGATGCCACCACAGATACGCAGTATTTT
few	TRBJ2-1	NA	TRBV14	CASSQASRYNEQFF	TGTGCCAGCAGCCAAGCCTCACGCTACAATGAGCAGTTCTTC
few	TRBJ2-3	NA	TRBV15	CATSGLGRMISTDTQYF	TGTGCCACCAGCGGCCTGGGGCGGATGATCAGCACAGATACGCAGTATTTT
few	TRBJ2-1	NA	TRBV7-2	CASSKILVDEQFF	TGTGCCAGCAGTAAAATTCTAGTGGATGAGCAGTTCTTC
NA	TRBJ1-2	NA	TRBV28	CASSPHSNYGYTF	TGTGCCAGCAGTCCTCACTCGAACTATGGCTACACCTTC
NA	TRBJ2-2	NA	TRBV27	CASSLSSSTGGELFF	TGTGCCAGCAGTTTATCAAGCAGTACCGGCGGGGAGCTGTTTTTT
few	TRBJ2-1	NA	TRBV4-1	CASSQPLRETGMFF	TGCGCCAGCAGCCAACCCCTGCGGGAAACAGGGATGTTCTTC
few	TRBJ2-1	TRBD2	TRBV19	CASTKREVTSDEQFF	TGTGCCAGTACCAAACGGGAGGTAACGTCAGATGAGCAGTTCTTC
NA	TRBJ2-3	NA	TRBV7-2	CASGLSGVPTDTQYF	TGTGCCAGCGGACTCTCGGGAGTCCCCACAGATACGCAGTATTTT
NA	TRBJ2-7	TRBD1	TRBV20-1	CSATRTGGRYEQYF	TGCAGTGCTACACGGACAGGGGGCCGGTACGAGCAGTACTTC
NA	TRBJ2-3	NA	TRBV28	CASSARVQSQYF	TGTGCCAGCAGTGCCAGGGTGCAGTCGCAGTATTTT
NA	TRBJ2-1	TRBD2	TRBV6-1	CASSPGGLAGVGEQFF	TGTGCCAGCAGCCCCGGGGGACTAGCGGGAGTAGGTGAGCAGTTCTTC
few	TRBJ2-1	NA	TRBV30	CAWERNSQFF	TGTGCCTGGGAGAGGAACTCGCAGTTCTTC
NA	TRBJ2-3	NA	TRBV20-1	CSARVADKLTDTQYF	TGCAGTGCTAGAGTGGCGGACAAACTCACAGATACGCAGTATTTT
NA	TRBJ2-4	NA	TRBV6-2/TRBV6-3	CASSPGAPGSIQYF	TGTGCCAGCAGTCCCGGGGCTCCAGGGTCCATTCAGTACTTC
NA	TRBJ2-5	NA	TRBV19	CASSLFEQGETQYF	TGTGCCAGTAGTCTATTTGAGCAGGGAGAGACCCAGTACTTC
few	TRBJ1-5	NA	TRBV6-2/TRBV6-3	CASPRPQHF	TGTGCTTCCCCCCGGCCCCAGCATTTT
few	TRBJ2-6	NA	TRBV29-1	CSVSEEGSSSGANVLTF	TGCAGCGTTTCCGAGGAAGGTAGTAGCTCTGGGGCCAACGTCCTGACTTTC
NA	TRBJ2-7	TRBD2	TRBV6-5	CASSYPSGSIHEQYF	TGTGCCAGCAGTTACCCTAGCGGGAGTATCCACGAGCAGTACTTC
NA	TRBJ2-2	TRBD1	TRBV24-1	CATSEGQGAVRELFF	TGTGCCACCAGTGAAGGACAGGGGGCAGTGAGGGAGCTGTTTTTT
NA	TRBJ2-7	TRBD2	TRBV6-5	CASSYSMAGGNEQYF	TGTGCCAGCAGTTACTCGATGGCGGGAGGGAACGAGCAGTACTTC
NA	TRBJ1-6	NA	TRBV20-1	CSARIGDSPLHF	TGCAGTGCTAGGATTGGGGATTCACCCCTCCACTTT
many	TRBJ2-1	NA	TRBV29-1	CSVEELNEQFF	TGCAGCGTTGAAGAATTGAATGAGCAGTTCTTC
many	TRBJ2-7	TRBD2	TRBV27	CASSHSGGSYEQYF	TGTGCCAGCAGTCACTCCGGGGGGTCCTACGAGCAGTACTTC
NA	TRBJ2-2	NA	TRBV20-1	CSAPTRSGELFF	TGCAGTGCTCCGACTAGATCCGGGGAGCTGTTTTTT
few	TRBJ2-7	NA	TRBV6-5	CASSYSGSPYEQYF	TGTGCCAGCAGTTACTCGGGCAGTCCCTACGAGCAGTACTTC
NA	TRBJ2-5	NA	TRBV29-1	CSVGGLTETQYF	TGCAGCGTTGGTGGCCTCACTGAGACCCAGTACTTC
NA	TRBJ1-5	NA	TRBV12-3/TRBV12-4	CASSFQRGGNQPQHF	TGTGCCAGCAGTTTCCAGCGGGGAGGCAATCAGCCCCAGCATTTT
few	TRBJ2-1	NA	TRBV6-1	CASITDVYNEQFF	TGTGCCAGCATAACGGACGTGTACAATGAGCAGTTCTTC
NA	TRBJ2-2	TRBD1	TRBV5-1	CASSARTGGVTGELFF	TGCGCCAGCAGCGCACGGACAGGGGGCGTCACCGGGGAGCTGTTTTTT
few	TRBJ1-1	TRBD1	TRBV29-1	CSVSADRAEAFF	TGCAGCGTTTCCGCTGACAGGGCTGAAGCTTTCTTT